This TCR beta chain is from a study of vaccination and CD4 T cells after COVID-19. The study's findings and limits: Only post-vaccination samples contained a median approximately 90% of the reactive clones in convalescent patients.

The V end lost 2 bases, the J end lost 10 bases, and 18 bases lay between the germline ends. CDR3 length: 15 amino acids. The germline gives CDR1 SGHVS, CDR2 FNYEAQ. Treatment noted: roughly 10-day PBMC culture with coronavirus spike peptide pools or control peptides (ViraFEST assay). Fresh IL-2 medium was used to replace half of the medium on days 3 and 7. The Oncomine TCR Beta short-read assay generated sequence data from the DNA of cultured CD4+ T cells. One entry per CDR3 protein results from TCRdb running MiXCR on the PCR reads. This sample carries about 13,000 distinct CDR3 sequences, more than 50% of them seen once, and the ten largest clones take approximately 17%. In the case of this clonotype: Its antigen remains unidentified.

The sample in question was cultured CD4+ T cells from blood, obtained after SARS-CoV-2 vaccination. This TCR was recovered from a human donor with COVID-19. V gene TRBV7-6 combines with J gene TRBJ2-1, with unresolved D. The CDR3 spells CASSLYLNSPGEQFF. CDR3 coding DNA: TGTGCCAGCAGCTTATACCTAAACTCGCCCGGGGAGCAGTTCTTC.